This T cell receptor beta chain stems from a study of PD-1 blockade in classical Hodgkin lymphoma. Study outcomes and limitations: Newly diagnosed patients and complete responders had comparable diversity at baseline. No one has yet defined what causes the repertoire differences, which may be disease activity or prior therapy.

Stated time point: cycle 4 day 1 (C4D1), after 5 to 7 weeks of nivolumab. There was relapse after autologous stem cell transplantation in every patient, and there was variation in brentuximab vedotin exposure. This CDR3 region has 17 residues. Germline V lookup: CDR1 PRHDT, CDR2 FYEKMQ (reference sequence). V dropped 8 bases and J dropped 4; count of bases not matched to a gene: 16. Remarks on this clone: Antigen unknown.

The table came from immunoSEQ multiplex PCR; TCRdb's copy has only in-frame clones and leaves some out. This sample has roughly 94,000 clones, with approximately 94% found just once. The starting material was peripheral blood mononuclear cells (PBMCs), obtained before the fourth cycle of nivolumab. The receptor was derived from a human donor with classical Hodgkin lymphoma. The rearrangement joins TRBV13 to TRBJ1-4; 7 bases agree with TRBD1. The CDR3 DNA follows: TGTGCCAGCTCGGGACAGCTCGGGGCCACGGATAATGAAAAACTGTTTTTT. Protein: CASSGQLGATDNEKLFF.